This T cell receptor (beta chain) was sequenced during a study of T cells in Graves' hyperthyroidism and ophthalmopathy. General study points: Most expanded thyroid clonotypes above 0.001 also appeared in blood.

Researchers took RNA transcripts and amplified the TCR beta CDR3 regions from them. The HTBI primer set served for first-round RT-PCR of the TCR CDR3. MiXCR, applied by TCRdb to the multiplex PCR reads, yields one record per CDR3 protein. The table records about half a million distinct CDR3 sequences, more than 15% of them present only once. As for this clonotype: Its antigen is not known.

Trimming left V 3 bases short and J 0 bases short, with 7 bases between. The CDR3 sequence is 14 residues long. Germline V gives CDR1 SGHRS, CDR2 YFSETQ. This clonotype was sampled from a woman aged 30 to 39 with Graves' ophthalmopathy. V usage is TRBV5-1 and J usage is TRBJ1-3; no clear D gene. The sequenced sample consisted of blood. The CDR3: CASSSGDSGNTIYF. DNA of the CDR3: TGCGCCAGCAGCTCCGGGGACTCTGGAAACACCATATATTTT.